This T cell receptor (beta chain) was identified during a study of blood T cell repertoires in COVID-19. Study background: The origin of the acute and convalescent COVID-19 samples was the United States, Italy and Spain. T cells, B-cell-depleted T cells, or PBMCs supplied cDNA or gDNA.

In the study's own analysis: Using reference gene primer amplification, nucleated cell counts were estimated. The protocol was immunoSEQ multiplex PCR, while the TCRdb copy is restricted to in-frame clones and leaves out a portion. That table is the source of V, J and clone size, and D and trimming were worked out from the DNA. The repertoire holds roughly 140,000 clones, with 81% as singletons. This CDR3 comprises 15 residues. V gave up 0 bases and J gave up 6 bases; unmatched junction bases: 5. Germline CDR1 SGHVS, CDR2 FQNEAQ. The source material was peripheral blood. The chain uses TRBV7-8 and TRBJ1-5; 7 bases agree with TRBD1. This receptor was identified in a human donor in a cohort sampled during active COVID-19. The CDR3 is CASSLATGDGQPQHF. For the CDR3, the DNA is TGTGCCAGCAGCTTAGCCACAGGGGACGGTCAGCCCCAGCATTTT.